This T cell receptor beta chain was sequenced for a study of blood T cells in healthy people across ages. Germline V gene sequence: CDR1 SGHTA, CDR2 FQGNSA. V lost 5 bases, J lost 5 bases, and 6 bases stayed unmatched. The CDR3 extends over 14 amino acids. With a J-beta primer mix and a sample-barcoded 5' primer, a second PCR ran about 7 to 12 cycles. Via MiXCR, TCRdb re-called the 5' RACE reads, giving one row per CDR3 protein. The sample has about 830,000 distinct CDR3 sequences, roughly 60% seen once. This sequence originates from a young man in good health. V usage is TRBV7-2 and J usage is TRBJ2-1, with TRBD1 matching 7 bases. The sequencing sample was made of blood. This CDR3 reads CASSHTGANNEQFF. As DNA, the CDR3 is TGTGCCAGCAGCCATACAGGGGCGAACAATGAGCAGTTCTTC.